Following are 24 T cell receptor beta chains from one sample sequenced in a study of T cell responses to AZD1222 COVID-19 vaccine. Libraries were prepared by immunoSEQ multiplex PCR; TCRdb keeps only in-frame clonotypes and omits some of them. Here the sample spans approximately 180,000 clones, 75% to 90% being singletons. The specimen comprised peripheral blood, sampled 28 days after the second dose of the MenACWY control vaccine. The receptors shown here come from an adult who received the MenACWY meningococcal vaccine as a control.

The chain links TRBV19 to TRBJ1-5; TRBD1 agrees at 11 bases. This CDR3 is 14 amino acids long. Germline trimming cut 9 bases from V and 6 bases from J; bases unmatched to any gene: 7. Germline CDR1 and CDR2: LNHDA and SQIVND (reference sequence). The CDR3: CASGTGGFLQPQHF. The CDR3 DNA sequence: TGTGCCAGCGGGACAGGGGGTTTCCTTCAGCCCCAGCATTTT.

This chain links TRBV25-1 with TRBJ1-4; 8 nucleotides line up with TRBD1. The V gene end was trimmed by 4 bases and the J gene end by 7 bases; junction bases not matched to a gene: 11. The length of the CDR3 is 16 residues. Germline CDR1 is MGHDK and CDR2 is SYGVNS. CDR3: CASSASQGAWGEKLFF. CDR3 DNA: TGTGCCAGCAGTGCTTCTCAGGGGGCCTGGGGTGAAAAACTGTTTTTT.

The chain combines TRBV7-9 with TRBJ1-2, with 12 bases identical to TRBD1. There are 17 residues in the CDR3. V gave up 5 bases and J gave up 4 bases; unmatched junction bases: 11. The germline V gene has CDR1 SEHNR and CDR2 FQNEAQ (reference sequence). CDR3 nucleotide sequence: TGTGCCAGCAGCGCCCGGGACAGGGGGCTTACCCTCTATGGCTACACCTTC. This sequence encodes CASSARDRGLTLYGYTF. Combining the CDR3 with reference TRBV7-9 and TRBJ1-2 gives the whole variable domain DTGVSQNPRHKITKRGQNVTFRCDPISEHNRLYWYRQTLGQGPEFLTYFQNEAQLEKSRLLSDRFSAERPKGSFSTLEIQRTEQGDSAMYLCASSARDRGLTLYGYTFGSGTRLTVV.

The chain is built from TRBV27 and TRBJ2-3, with TRBD1 identical over 8 bases. V gave up 4 bases and J gave up 5 bases; unmatched junction bases: 5. Germline V gene sequence: CDR1 MNHEY, CDR2 SMNVEV (reference sequence). The CDR3 is 14 residues long. CDR3 sequence: CASSWTGSGDTQYF. CDR3 nucleotide sequence: TGTGCCAGCAGTTGGACAGGGTCAGGAGATACGCAGTATTTT.

This sequence joins TRBV6-1 and TRBJ2-1, with D possibly matching TRBD1 (5 bases). This CDR3 contains 16 residues. V dropped 2 bases and J dropped 0 bases, with 11 bases sitting between them. Germline V lookup: CDR1 MNHNS, CDR2 SASEGT. The CDR3 coding sequence is TGTGCCAGCAGTGAAAGGGGCGGCAGCTCCTACAATGAGCAGTTCTTC. It translates to CASSERGGSSYNEQFF.

This chain uses TRBV11-2 with TRBJ2-5, with a tentative D call TRBD1 (6 bases). Germline-derived CDR1 and CDR2 are SGHAT and FQNNGV. The length of the CDR3 is 14 residues. V lost 4 bases to trimming and J lost 4 bases, with 13 bases between them. CDR3 protein: CASSSLGQLETQYF. CDR3 nucleotides: TGTGCCAGCAGCTCTCTCGGACAGCTAGAGACCCAGTACTTC.

The chain links TRBV3-1 (or the pseudogene TRBV3-2) to TRBJ1-6; no reliable D call. V lost 5 bases and J 10 bases, leaving 12 bases between the germline ends. Germline CDR1 reads LGHDT; CDR2 reads YNNKEL (reference sequence). This CDR3 comprises 13 residues. CDR3 coding DNA: TGTGCCAGCAGCTCGGACGATGAATCACCCCTCCACTTT. Translated: CASSSDDESPLHF.

The rearrangement links TRBV28 to TRBJ2-5; TRBD1 might be the D (6 bases). V lost 6 bases to trimming and J lost 1 base, with 18 bases between them. Germline V CDR1 and CDR2: MDHEN, SYDVKM. The CDR3 consists of 16 residues. CDR3 coding DNA: TGTGCCAGCAGCCCAGGGGAGACAGCCTCCCAAGAGACCCAGTACTTC. It yields the protein CASSPGETASQETQYF.

The chain combines TRBV5-1 with TRBJ2-2, with 8 bases aligning to TRBD1. Germline V CDR1 and CDR2: SGHRS, YFSETQ. The length of the CDR3 is 16 residues. J gave up 3 bases and V 4 bases, and 8 bases lay outside the gene matches. The chain's CDR3 is CASSVQGAPDTGELFF. In nucleotides, the CDR3 is TGCGCCAGCAGCGTCCAGGGGGCCCCGGACACCGGGGAGCTGTTTTTT.

The rearrangement links TRBV7-2 to TRBJ1-4; D gene ambiguous. The germline V gene has CDR1 SGHTA and CDR2 FQGNSA. The CDR3 has 15 amino acids. The germline V and J ends were trimmed by 0 bases and 4 bases, with 9 bases remaining between them. CDR3: CASSLALGNNEKLFF. Written as DNA, the CDR3 is TGTGCCAGCAGCTTAGCGCTGGGTAATAATGAAAAACTGTTTTTT.

This rearrangement joins TRBV21-1 to TRBJ2-4; the table calls TRBD1, which could not be checked here. TRBV21-1 is given as a pseudogene. The CDR3 spans 16 residues. CDR3 in amino acids: CASSKATGAWGNIQYF. CDR3 nucleotides: TGTGCCAGCAGCAAAGCGACAGGGGCTTGGGGAAACATTCAGTACTTC.

J is TRBJ1-1 and V is TRBV5-6; D is unresolved. CDR3 length equals 15 residues. Germline V gene data show CDR1 as SGHDT and CDR2 as YYEEEE. The V end lost 0 bases, the J end lost 1 base, and 10 bases lay between the germline ends. The CDR3 DNA sequence: TGTGCCAGCAGCTTGGAAGGGTTGGGGAACACTGAAGCTTTCTTT. It yields the protein CASSLEGLGNTEAFF. The variable domain in full, with the rest retrieved from reference TRBV5-6 and TRBJ1-1, is DAGVTQSPTHLIKTRGQQVTLRCSPKSGHDTVSWYQQALGQGPQFIFQYYEEEERQRGNFPDRFSGHQFPNYSSELNVNALLLGDSALYLCASSLEGLGNTEAFFGQGTRLTVV.

The V call is TRBV7-2, the J call TRBJ2-1; D not resolved. The CDR3 runs to 11 residues. Trimming stripped 5 bases from V and 7 bases from J, with 6 bases between. The germline V gene has CDR1 SGHTA and CDR2 FQGNSA. The CDR3 protein is CASSPRNEQFF. Here the CDR3 DNA reads TGTGCCAGCAGCCCACGGAATGAGCAGTTCTTC.

V usage is TRBV30 and J usage is TRBJ1-2; the D is unclear. V lost 1 base, J lost 6 bases, and 9 bases lay in between. The V gene's germline CDR1 is GTSNPN and CDR2 SVGIG (reference sequence). The CDR3 runs to 12 residues. CDR3 sequence (DNA): TGTGCCTGGAGTGATGGCAGAAATGGCTACACCTTC. Translating gives CAWSDGRNGYTF.

V and J are TRBV28 and TRBJ2-5; TRBD2 is a possible D gene (5 bases). This CDR3 region has 15 residues. The V gene lost 4 bases and the J gene lost 0 bases, with 12 bases spanning the gap. The germline gives CDR1 MDHEN, CDR2 SYDVKM. In DNA, the CDR3 is TGTGCCAGCAGTTCCCGGAGGAACCACCAAGAGACCCAGTACTTC. It encodes CASSSRRNHQETQYF. Full variable domain (missing parts from reference TRBV28 and TRBJ2-5): DVKVTQSSRYLVKRTGEKVFLECVQDMDHENMFWYRQDPGLGLRLIYFSYDVKMKEKGDIPEGYSVSREKKERFSLILESASTNQTSMYLCASSSRRNHQETQYFGPGTRLLVL.

The chain uses TRBV30 and TRBJ1-2; the D is unclear. The germline V gene encodes CDR1 GTSNPN and CDR2 SVGIG (reference sequence). This CDR3 spans 8 amino acids. CDR3 amino acids: CGGYGYTF. Here the CDR3 DNA reads TGTGGCGGCTATGGCTACACCTTC. Combining the CDR3 with reference TRBV30 and TRBJ1-2 gives the whole variable domain SQTIHQWPATLVQPVGSPLSLECTVEGTSNPNLYWYRQAAGRGLQLLFYSVGIGQISSEVPQNLSASRPQDRQFILSSKKLLLSDSGFYLCGGYGYTFGSGTRLTVV.

This chain joins TRBV3-1 (or the pseudogene TRBV3-2) and TRBJ1-2; D might be TRBD1 (6 bases). Germline V gene sequence: CDR1 LGHDT, CDR2 YNNKEL (reference sequence). Trimming cost V 0 bases and J 4 bases, with 12 bases left between them. The CDR3 has 15 amino acids. The CDR3: CASSQDLAGAYGYTF. DNA of the CDR3: TGTGCCAGCAGCCAAGATCTAGCGGGGGCCTATGGCTACACCTTC.

The chain joins TRBV7-2 to TRBJ1-2; 8 nucleotides match TRBD1. CDR3 length: 14 residues. Germline values: CDR1 SGHTA, CDR2 FQGNSA. Trimming cost V 1 base and J 8 bases; bases outside gene matches: 6. The CDR3 reads CASSLGQGLEGYTF. For the CDR3, the DNA is TGTGCCAGCAGCTTAGGACAGGGGCTCGAGGGCTACACCTTC. The full variable domain, its missing parts supplied by reference TRBV7-2 and TRBJ1-2, is GAGVSQSPSNKVTEKGKDVELRCDPISGHTALYWYRQSLGQGLEFLIYFQGNSAPDKSGLPSDRFSAERTGGSVSTLTIQRTQQEDSAVYLCASSLGQGLEGYTFGSGTRLTVV.

The chain carries TRBV28 and TRBJ2-3; 8 positions match TRBD1. This CDR3 region has 14 residues. Germline V CDR1 and CDR2: MDHEN, SYDVKM. Germline trimming cut 7 bases from V and 3 bases from J; bases unmatched to any gene: 6. Here the CDR3 DNA reads TGTGCCAGCACCCGGACAGGGACGACAGATACGCAGTATTTT. Translated, it gives CASTRTGTTDTQYF.

The chain employs TRBV7-2 and TRBJ2-7; 8 bases align to TRBD1. The J segment lost 3 bases and the V segment lost 4 bases, leaving 5 bases of the junction unmatched. Germline-derived CDR1 and CDR2 are SGHTA and FQGNSA. The length of the CDR3 is 14 residues. CDR3 bases: TGTGCCAGCAGCTCTCCGGGACAGGTCTACGAGCAGTACTTC. The encoded protein is CASSSPGQVYEQYF.

V and J are TRBV28 and TRBJ2-3; 9 bases map to TRBD2. The length of the CDR3 is 16 residues. Germline CDR1 and CDR2: MDHEN and SYDVKM. J lost 2 bases, V lost 8 bases, and 11 bases had no gene match. Here the CDR3 DNA reads TGTGCCAGCGAAATAGCGGGAGTACCCTACACAGATACGCAGTATTTT. Translated: CASEIAGVPYTDTQYF.

The chain is built from TRBV28 and TRBJ1-5; D is unresolved. This CDR3 has 13 residues. The V gene's germline CDR1 is MDHEN and CDR2 SYDVKM. V was pared by 5 bases and J by 1 base, with 6 bases between. The CDR3 bases are TGTGCCAGCAGTCTGGGAAGCAATCAGCCCCAGCATTTT. This sequence encodes CASSLGSNQPQHF.

The chain joins TRBV5-6 to TRBJ2-3; either TRBD1 or TRBD2 may supply D (5 bases each). V lost 3 bases to trimming and J lost 4 bases, with 9 bases between them. Germline CDR1 and CDR2: SGHDT and YYEEEE. The CDR3 consists of 13 residues. CDR3 sequence (DNA): TGTGCCAGCAGCTGGGGGAGTTCAGATACGCAGTATTTT. It encodes CASSWGSSDTQYF.

Only a few counts were recorded for this clone. The V and J genes are TRBV10-3 and TRBJ1-1, with D possibly matching TRBD1 (6 bases). The CDR3 runs 14 residues. The V gene's germline CDR1 is ENHRY and CDR2 SYGVKD. With 4 bases removed from V and 3 bases from J, the gap between germline ends came to 12 bases. Here the CDR3 DNA reads TGTGCCATCAGTGCCTTGGGGGCTGACACTGAAGCTTTCTTT. This codes for CAISALGADTEAFF.